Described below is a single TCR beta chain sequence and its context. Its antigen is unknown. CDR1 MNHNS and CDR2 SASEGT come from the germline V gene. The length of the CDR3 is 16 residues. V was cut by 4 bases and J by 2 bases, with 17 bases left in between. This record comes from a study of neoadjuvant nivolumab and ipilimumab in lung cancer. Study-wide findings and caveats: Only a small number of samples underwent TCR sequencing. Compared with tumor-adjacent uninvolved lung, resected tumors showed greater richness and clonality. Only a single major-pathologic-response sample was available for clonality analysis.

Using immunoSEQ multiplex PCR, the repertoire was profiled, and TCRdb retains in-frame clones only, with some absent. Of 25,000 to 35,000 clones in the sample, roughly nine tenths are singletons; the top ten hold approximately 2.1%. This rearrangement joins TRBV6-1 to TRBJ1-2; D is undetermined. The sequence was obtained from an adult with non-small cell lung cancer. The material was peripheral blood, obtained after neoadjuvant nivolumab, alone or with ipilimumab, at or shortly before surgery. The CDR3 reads CASSGSYSPRNYGYTF. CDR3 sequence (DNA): TGTGCCAGCAGTGGTAGTTACAGTCCAAGGAACTATGGCTACACCTTC.